A single sample is the source of the 22 T cell receptor beta chains below, sequenced in a study of blood T cells in healthy people across ages. Sample-barcoded 5' priming and a J-beta primer mix drove a second PCR of about 6 to 12 cycles. A single record per CDR3 protein comes from TCRdb applying MiXCR to the 5' RACE reads. The data show approximately 940,000 distinct CDR3 sequences, roughly 50% seen once. The sequenced material came from blood. The receptors derive from a man aged 25 to 40 in good health.

This clonotype was seen a few times. The genes are TRBV4-3 and TRBJ2-3, with TRBD1 identical over 10 bases. CDR1 and CDR2 from the germline V gene are LGHNA and YSLEER. The CDR3 length is 16 residues. With 0 bases clipped from V and 3 bases from J, the junction kept 3 bases outside the gene matches. DNA of the CDR3: TGCGCCAGCAGCCAAGACCGACAGGGGGCTACAGATACGCAGTATTTT. Translation gives CASSQDRQGATDTQYF.

The chain combines TRBV7-2 with TRBJ2-4; no definite D call. The DNA end is a closer match to TRBJ2-7, so the J assignment may be wrong. This CDR3 spans 14 amino acids. Germline V gene sequence: CDR1 SGHTA, CDR2 FQGNSA. In nucleotides, the CDR3 is TGTGCCAGCAGCACCCGGAACATCTTCCACGAGCAGTACTTC. It yields the protein CASSTRNIFHEQYF.

A word on this clonotype: The germline gene is not matched at one end of the junction; a read error may be the cause. The chain carries TRBV6-1 and TRBJ2-7, with 8 bases that match TRBD1. The CDR3 extends over 15 amino acids. Germline lookup yields CDR1 MNHNS and CDR2 SASEGT. The CDR3 bases are TGTGCCAGCAGTGAACCCGGACAGGGCTCCCACGAGCAGTACTTC. Protein sequence: CASSEPGQGSHEQYF.

CDR3 residues: CASSDGLAGIYEQYF. The CDR3 DNA reads TGTGCCAGCAGTGACGGGCTAGCGGGCATCTACGAGCAGTACTTC. The rearrangement links TRBV2 to TRBJ2-4; TRBD2 matches at 8 bases. The DNA end lines up better with TRBJ2-7; the J call may be wrong. The V gene's germline CDR1 is SNHLY and CDR2 FYNNEI. The CDR3 is 15 residues long.

This clonotype was seen only a few times. The gene calls are TRBV4-3 and TRBJ1-1; 8 nucleotides agree with TRBD1. Germline assignment: CDR1 LGHNA and CDR2 YSLEER. The CDR3 is 14 amino acids. Trimming removed 4 bases from V and 4 bases from J; junction bases left unmatched: 5. CDR3 residues: CASSPGGSGTEAFF. CDR3 sequence (DNA): TGCGCCAGCAGCCCAGGGGGCTCGGGCACTGAAGCTTTCTTT.

This clonotype was seen a few times. The chain carries TRBV12-3 or TRBV12-4 and TRBJ1-2; D unresolved. This CDR3 contains 13 residues. The V end lost 3 bases, the J end lost 8 bases, and 13 bases lay between the germline ends. The CDR3 sequence is CASSFPLGSGYTF. The CDR3 DNA is TGTGCCAGCAGTTTCCCCCTGGGGAGCGGCTACACCTTC.

The sample holds one count of this clonotype. The chain links TRBV12-3 or TRBV12-4 to TRBJ2-5; 8 bases fit TRBD1. This CDR3 has 15 amino acids. V dropped 6 bases and J dropped 1; count of bases not matched to a gene: 7. The CDR3 is CASREDRGPQETQYF. The CDR3 DNA reads TGTGCCAGCAGGGAAGACAGGGGCCCCCAAGAGACCCAGTACTTC.

This chain joins TRBV6-5 and TRBJ2-1; D might be TRBD1 (5 bases). Trimming removed 2 bases from V and 7 bases from J, with 15 bases in between. Germline assignment: CDR1 MNHEY and CDR2 SVGAGI. This CDR3 region has 15 residues. The CDR3 is CASSYVGQSSNEQFF. In nucleotides, the CDR3 is TGTGCCAGCAGTTACGTCGGACAAAGTAGTAATGAGCAGTTCTTC.

The chain uses TRBV20-1 and TRBJ2-7; perhaps TRBD2 as D (7 bases). With the DNA end fitting TRBJ2-5 better, the J assignment may be wrong. CDR1 DFQATT and CDR2 SNEGSKA come from the germline V gene (reference sequence). This CDR3 is built from 12 residues. CDR3 nucleotides: TGCAGTCCGGGGGGCCTGGTGGCGACCCAGTACTTC. Translation: CSPGGLVATQYF.

The chain combines TRBV4-2 with TRBJ2-5; 10 nucleotides align to TRBD2. The CDR3 runs 16 residues. Germline V CDR1 and CDR2: LGHNA, YNFKEQ. The ends lost 2 bases at V and 5 bases at J; junction bases unmatched: 8. CDR3: CASSQSLAGVGETQYF. CDR3 in DNA: TGTGCCAGCAGCCAATCCCTAGCGGGGGTTGGGGAGACCCAGTACTTC.

This clonotype appeared once. The rearrangement joins TRBV5-1 to TRBJ2-5; D may be TRBD2 (5 bases). The DNA end is a closer match to TRBJ2-7, so the J assignment may be wrong. The V gene's germline CDR1 is SGHRS and CDR2 YFSETQ. The CDR3 is made up of 14 amino acids. CDR3 loop: CASSVRADSYEQYF. CDR3 coding DNA: TGCGCCAGCAGCGTGAGGGCCGACTCCTACGAGCAGTACTTC.

The chain combines TRBV4-1 with TRBJ2-1, with 9 bases lining up with TRBD2. From germline, CDR1 is MGHRA and CDR2 YSYEKL. This CDR3 region has 16 residues. J was trimmed by 10 bases and V by 0 bases; bases with no gene match: 10. This CDR3 reads CASSQDGRGGPQEQFF. CDR3 DNA: TGCGCCAGCAGCCAAGACGGGCGGGGGGGTCCTCAGGAGCAGTTCTTC.

Comment on this clonotype: Its ends do not fully match the called genes, so a read error is possible. The genes are TRBV9 and TRBJ2-1; the match to TRBD2 covers 8 bases. Germline CDR1 is SGDLS and CDR2 is YYNGEE. The CDR3 length is 16 residues. CDR3 coding DNA: TGTGCCAGCAGCGTAGGAGGCGGGGGGACCTACAAGGAGCAGTTTTTC. Its translation: CASSVGGGGTYKEQFF.

The chain is built from TRBV27 and TRBJ1-2, with TRBD1 matching over 8 bases. CDR1 MNHEY and CDR2 SMNVEV come from the germline V gene (reference sequence). V was pared by 5 bases and J by 8 bases, with 10 bases of the junction left unmatched. The CDR3 has 14 amino acids. CDR3 residues: CASSAHQGAGGYTF. The CDR3 DNA reads TGTGCCAGCAGTGCCCATCAGGGGGCGGGGGGCTACACCTTC.

This clonotype came up a few times. This rearrangement joins TRBV10-3 to TRBJ2-1; D unresolved. Trimming took 4 bases from V and 5 from J, leaving 6 bases between them. CDR1 is ENHRY, CDR2 SYGVKD, per germline. This CDR3 has 12 residues. CDR3: CAISGHNNEQFF. The DNA of the CDR3 is TGTGCCATCAGTGGCCACAACAATGAGCAGTTCTTC.

The genes are TRBV12-3 or TRBV12-4 and TRBJ2-4; 11 positions match TRBD2. The CDR3 runs 14 residues. Trimming cost V 5 bases and J 13 bases; bases outside gene matches: 10. The CDR3 nucleotides read TGTGCCAGCAGTACCGGGACTAGCGGCTACAAGCAGTACTTC. Translating gives CASSTGTSGYKQYF.

This clonotype was picked up a small number of times. J is TRBJ2-3 and V is TRBV4-3; D uncertain. This CDR3 region has 17 residues. Trimming took off 0 bases at V and 0 bases at J, with 13 bases between the two ends. Germline values: CDR1 LGHNA, CDR2 YSLEER. The CDR3 loop reads CASSQDKIGSSTDTQYF. CDR3 nucleotide sequence: TGCGCCAGCAGCCAAGATAAGATAGGATCGAGCACAGATACGCAGTATTTT.

This clonotype was seen more than once but under ten times. The genes are TRBV10-3 and TRBJ2-6; D unclear. V was cut by 4 bases and J by 2 bases, with 9 bases left in between. This CDR3 comprises 15 residues. Germline loops: CDR1 ENHRY, CDR2 SYGVKD. The CDR3: CAISGSVPGANVLTF. CDR3 in DNA: TGTGCCATCAGTGGCAGCGTTCCTGGGGCCAACGTCCTGACTTTC.

The chain uses TRBV27 and TRBJ2-1; 11 positions match TRBD2. The CDR3 sequence is 16 residues long. V was clipped by 4 bases and J by 8 bases; unmatched bases: 10. In germline, CDR1 is MNHEY, CDR2 SMNVEV (reference sequence). The CDR3, as DNA: TGTGCCAGCAGTTCAATAGCGGGGGGGCATTTGGATGAGCAGTTCTTC. As protein: CASSSIAGGHLDEQFF.

V and J are TRBV24-1 and TRBJ2-3, with D possibly TRBD1 on 6 matching bases. This CDR3 contains 16 residues. The ends were cut back, 3 bases at V and 0 bases at J, with 12 bases in the middle. Germline V CDR1 and CDR2: KGHDR, SFDVKD. DNA for the CDR3: TGTGCCACCAGTGATCTTGGGGACACAAGCACAGATACGCAGTATTTT. Translated, it gives CATSDLGDTSTDTQYF.

This clonotype was observed a handful of times. This rearrangement joins TRBV3-1 to TRBJ1-5; D is undetermined. The CDR3 is 15 residues long. V gave up 0 bases and J gave up 6 bases, with 12 bases separating them. Germline values: CDR1 LGHDT, CDR2 YNNKEL (reference sequence). The CDR3 protein is CASSQDPVGFQPQHF. In DNA form, the CDR3 reads TGTGCCAGCAGCCAAGATCCAGTAGGATTTCAGCCCCAGCATTTT.

The chain uses TRBV12-3 or TRBV12-4 and TRBJ1-2; D is unclear. This CDR3 spans 13 amino acids. Trimming removed 1 base at V and 6 bases at J, with 9 bases between. The CDR3 DNA reads as TGTGCCAGCAGTTTAGTCAGACGAGATGGCTACACCTTC. It encodes CASSLVRRDGYTF.